Below, 22 T cell receptor beta chains from the same sample are listed, as sequenced in a study of blood T cell repertoires in COVID-19. Only in-frame clones appear in the TCRdb table, and some are missing; sequencing was by immunoSEQ multiplex PCR. The profile shows 270,000 or so clones, 70% to 90% of them singletons. Material: PBMCs or T cells enriched from blood (not recorded which). The receptors here all came from a woman aged 40-49 years with acute COVID-19.

The chain is built from TRBV9 and TRBJ2-5; TRBD2 might be the D (7 bases). CDR1 is SGDLS and CDR2 is YYNGEE in the germline V gene. V lost 6 bases to trimming and J lost 2 bases, with 23 bases between them. There are 17 residues in the CDR3. This chain's CDR3 is CASTRGGRGNPQETQYF. The CDR3 bases are TGTGCCAGCACCCGAGGGGGGAGGGGGAACCCACAAGAGACCCAGTACTTC.

The V and J genes are TRBV9 and TRBJ2-2; D not certain. This CDR3 region has 13 residues. The V end was cut by 2 bases, the J end by 4 bases, with 6 bases between. CDR1 is SGDLS, CDR2 YYNGEE, per germline. The CDR3 DNA reads TGTGCCAGCAGCGTTCTAGGCACCGGGGAGCTGTTTTTT. It specifies CASSVLGTGELFF.

Concerning this clone itself: This sample includes further DNA sequences coding for the same CDR3. This chain connects TRBV6-4 to TRBJ2-1; 13 nucleotides align to TRBD2. V lost 5 bases to trimming and J lost 10 bases; unmatched junction nucleotides: 8. This CDR3 is 15 amino acids long. Germline assignment: CDR1 MRHNA and CDR2 SNTAGT. CDR3 DNA: TGTGCCAGCAGTCTCGGACTAGCGGGAGTAGGGGAGCAGTTCTTC. Translating gives CASSLGLAGVGEQFF.

The chain couples TRBV5-1 to TRBJ1-2, with 7 positions matching TRBD1. V lost 2 bases to trimming and J lost 6 bases; unmatched junction nucleotides: 13. The CDR3 length is 16 residues. Germline CDR1 SGHRS, CDR2 YFSETQ. The CDR3 spells CASSLDDTGAPNGYTF. The CDR3 DNA sequence: TGCGCCAGCAGCTTAGACGACACAGGGGCTCCAAATGGCTACACCTTC.

V usage is TRBV5-1 and J usage is TRBJ2-1; the match to TRBD1 covers 8 bases. Germline loops: CDR1 SGHRS, CDR2 YFSETQ. This CDR3 is built from 14 residues. V lost 4 bases to trimming and J lost 5 bases; unmatched junction nucleotides: 5. The CDR3 spells CASSGTGGNNEQFF. Written as DNA, the CDR3 is TGCGCCAGCAGCGGTACAGGGGGTAACAATGAGCAGTTCTTC.

The chain is built from TRBV10-1 and TRBJ1-2, with a tentative D call TRBD1 (5 bases). This CDR3 contains 14 residues. Germline CDR1 and CDR2: WNHNN and SYGVQD (reference sequence). V gave up 3 bases and J gave up 4 bases, with 12 bases separating them. In DNA, the CDR3 is TGCGCCAGCAGTGACGGCCCGGGGGTCTATGGCTACACCTTC. It codes for CASSDGPGVYGYTF.

The V and J genes are TRBV2 and TRBJ1-5; D gene uncertain. Trimming removed 7 bases from V and 9 bases from J, with 19 bases in between. Germline CDR1 reads SNHLY; CDR2 reads FYNNEI. The CDR3 is 14 residues long. The CDR3: CASKEDGIVRPQHF. The CDR3 DNA reads as TGTGCCAGCAAGGAAGACGGGATAGTTCGGCCCCAGCATTTT.

This clone has more than one count but fewer than ten. The gene calls are TRBV5-1 and TRBJ1-5, with TRBD1 matching over 7 bases. V shed 0 bases, J shed 8 bases, and the junction held 8 bases outside the gene matches. The germline V gene encodes CDR1 SGHRS and CDR2 YFSETQ. The CDR3 runs to 15 residues. CDR3 nucleotide sequence: TGCGCCAGCAGCTTGGGGGACAGTTTTTATGAGCCCCAGCATTTT. Translating gives CASSLGDSFYEPQHF. The entire variable domain, with the rest obtained from reference TRBV5-1 and TRBJ1-5, is as follows: KAGVTQTPRYLIKTRGQQVTLSCSPISGHRSVSWYQQTPGQGLQFLFEYFSETQRNKGNFPGRFSGRQFSNSRSEMNVSTLELGDSALYLCASSLGDSFYEPQHFGDGTRLSIL.

This clone was detected a few times. This chain uses TRBV2 with TRBJ1-5; D possibly corresponds to TRBD1 (6 bases). The CDR3 has 15 amino acids. The germline V gene has CDR1 SNHLY and CDR2 FYNNEI. Trimming cost V 5 bases and J 6 bases, with 17 bases left between them. The CDR3 is CASSSGTSRFQPQHF. The CDR3 DNA reads as TGTGCCAGCAGTTCCGGGACAAGTCGTTTTCAGCCCCAGCATTTT.

This chain links TRBV6-2 or TRBV6-3 with TRBJ1-5; TRBD1 is a possible D gene (6 bases). The germline V and J ends were trimmed by 4 bases and 5 bases, with 9 bases remaining between them. CDR3 length: 13 amino acids. Germline CDR1 reads MNHEY; CDR2 reads SVGEGT. CDR3 DNA: TGTGCCAGCAGTTCTCAGGGGTATCAGCCCCAGCATTTT. This encodes CASSSQGYQPQHF.

V gene TRBV7-9 combines with J gene TRBJ1-1; 8 nucleotides match TRBD1. CDR1 is SEHNR, CDR2 FQNEAQ, per germline (reference sequence). V gave up 6 bases and J gave up 7 bases; unmatched junction bases: 4. The CDR3 totals 12 residues. CDR3 loop: CASSSGGVEAFF. CDR3 coding DNA: TGTGCCAGCAGTTCAGGGGGCGTTGAAGCTTTCTTT. Variable domain in full (rest from reference TRBV7-9 and TRBJ1-1): DTGVSQNPRHKITKRGQNVTFRCDPISEHNRLYWYRQTLGQGPEFLTYFQNEAQLEKSRLLSDRFSAERPKGSFSTLEIQRTEQGDSAMYLCASSSGGVEAFFGQGTRLTVV.

This chain connects TRBV2 to TRBJ1-2; D is ambiguous. CDR1 is SNHLY, CDR2 FYNNEI, per germline. The CDR3 contains 16 residues. The germline V and J ends were trimmed by 4 bases and 0 bases, with 15 bases remaining between them. CDR3 in amino acids: CASSGAQPTANYGYTF. The DNA of the CDR3 is TGTGCCAGCAGTGGTGCCCAGCCAACAGCTAACTATGGCTACACCTTC.

In DNA form, the CDR3 reads TGTGCCAGCAGACCCGGGGGGGAGGGGAACTATGGCTACACCTTC. This sequence encodes CASRPGGEGNYGYTF. The chain links TRBV28 to TRBJ1-2; the D gene is possibly TRBD1 (5 bases). Germline assignment: CDR1 MDHEN and CDR2 SYDVKM. The length of the CDR3 is 15 residues. Trimming removed 6 bases at V and 2 bases at J, with 16 bases between.

This chain connects TRBV2 to TRBJ2-3, with TRBD2 as a possible D gene (6 bases). The CDR3 contains 14 residues. V was pared by 7 bases and J by 6 bases, with 17 bases between. From germline, CDR1 is SNHLY and CDR2 FYNNEI. The CDR3 DNA sequence: TGTGCCAGCACCCCGGGACTCCCTGGGGATACGCAGTATTTT. Protein sequence: CASTPGLPGDTQYF.

This rearrangement joins TRBV24-1 to TRBJ1-2; D gene unclear. CDR3 length: 12 residues. CDR1 and CDR2 (germline): KGHDR, SFDVKD. The V gene lost 5 bases and the J gene lost 3 bases, with 6 bases spanning the gap. The CDR3 region is CATSVADYGYTF. The CDR3, as DNA: TGTGCCACCAGTGTGGCGGACTATGGCTACACCTTC.

The rearrangement links TRBV6-5 to TRBJ1-5; no clear D. Germline CDR1 is MNHEY and CDR2 is SVGAGI. This CDR3 has 13 amino acids. The V end was cut by 0 bases, the J end by 7 bases, with 7 bases between. This CDR3 is CASSYSEVQPQHF. CDR3 in DNA: TGTGCCAGCAGTTACTCAGAGGTGCAGCCCCAGCATTTT.

The rearrangement joins TRBV28 to TRBJ1-4; D perhaps matches TRBD1 (5 bases). Trimming took 5 bases from V and 7 from J, leaving 14 bases between them. Germline lookup yields CDR1 MDHEN and CDR2 SYDVKM. The CDR3 is 14 amino acids. The CDR3 nucleotides read TGTGCCAGCAGTGATTCAGGGTTGGGTGAAAAACTGTTTTTT. Translating it yields CASSDSGLGEKLFF.

The V gene is TRBV21-1, the J gene TRBJ1-5; the DNA was not compared with TRBD1, the D call given in the table. TRBV21-1 is termed a pseudogene. CDR3 size: 17 residues. CDR3 region: CASSKVVNRLSNQPQHF. The CDR3 DNA is TGTGCCAGCAGCAAAGTTGTTAACAGGCTTAGCAATCAGCCCCAGCATTTT.

This rearrangement joins TRBV15 to TRBJ1-5, with a tentative D call TRBD1 (6 bases). The ends were cut back, 1 base at V and 0 bases at J, with 10 bases in the middle. Germline CDR1 LNHNV, CDR2 YYDKDF (reference sequence). CDR3 length equals 16 residues. The CDR3 DNA follows: TGTGCCACCAGCAGAGCTTCAGGGGTTAGCAATCAGCCCCAGCATTTT. This encodes CATSRASGVSNQPQHF.

The chain links TRBV5-5 to TRBJ2-7, with D possibly matching TRBD1 (6 bases). This CDR3 region has 13 residues. CDR1 is SGHKS and CDR2 is YYEKEE in the germline V gene (reference sequence). V was trimmed by 5 bases and J by 5 bases, leaving 14 bases between them. The CDR3 bases are TGTGCCAGCAGGTGGTTGGGGGCCGACGAGCAGTACTTC. Translated: CASRWLGADEQYF.

This chain links TRBV10-1 with TRBJ2-2; D is unclear. CDR3 length equals 13 residues. V dropped 6 bases and J dropped 4 bases, with 9 bases sitting between them. The germline gives CDR1 WNHNN, CDR2 SYGVQD (reference sequence). This chain's CDR3 is CASRVLSTGELFF. The CDR3 DNA reads TGCGCCAGCAGGGTTTTGAGCACCGGGGAGCTGTTTTTT.

The V gene is TRBV28, the J gene TRBJ2-4; possibly TRBD2 for D (7 bases). CDR1 is MDHEN and CDR2 is SYDVKM in the germline V gene. V lost 3 bases and J lost 0, with 15 bases in between. CDR3 length equals 17 residues. The CDR3 loop is CASSFPRGGQAKNIQYF. The CDR3 coding sequence is TGTGCCAGCAGTTTCCCGAGGGGGGGGCAAGCCAAAAACATTCAGTACTTC.